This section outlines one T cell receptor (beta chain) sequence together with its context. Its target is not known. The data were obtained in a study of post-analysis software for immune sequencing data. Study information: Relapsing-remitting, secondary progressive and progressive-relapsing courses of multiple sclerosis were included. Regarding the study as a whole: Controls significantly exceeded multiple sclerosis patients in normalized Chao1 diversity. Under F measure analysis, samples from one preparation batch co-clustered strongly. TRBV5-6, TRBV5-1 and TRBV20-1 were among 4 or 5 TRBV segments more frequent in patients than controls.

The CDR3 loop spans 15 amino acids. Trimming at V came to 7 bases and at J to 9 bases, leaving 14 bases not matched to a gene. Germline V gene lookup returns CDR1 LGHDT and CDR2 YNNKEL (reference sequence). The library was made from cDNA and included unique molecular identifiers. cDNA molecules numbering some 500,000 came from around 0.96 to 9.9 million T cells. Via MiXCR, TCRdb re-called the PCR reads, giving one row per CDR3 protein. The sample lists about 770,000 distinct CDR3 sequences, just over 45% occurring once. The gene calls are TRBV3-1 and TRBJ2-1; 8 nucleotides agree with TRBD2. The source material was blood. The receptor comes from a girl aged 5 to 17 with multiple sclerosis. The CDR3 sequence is CASTPGLVGVGEQFF. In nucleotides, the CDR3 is TGTGCCAGCACCCCGGGACTAGTGGGCGTGGGTGAGCAGTTCTTC.